This passage covers 25 T cell receptor beta chains from one sample sequenced in a study of early stage breast cancer tumors. Sequenced by immunoSEQ multiplex PCR; TCRdb stores in-frame clones only, minus some. The top ten clones hold around 15% of a sample with 5,000 or so clones, just under 70% of them seen once. The sample taken for sequencing was normal breast tissue next to the tumor. All receptors derive from a person aged 60 to 70 with breast cancer.

The J gene is TRBJ2-5, the V gene TRBV5-1; D tentatively reads TRBD1 or TRBD2 (5 bases each). Deletions cut 4 bases from V and 1 base from J, with 14 bases between. CDR1 and CDR2 (germline): SGHRS, YFSETQ. CDR3 length equals 15 residues. CDR3 in amino acids: CASSRSLGTQETQYF. CDR3 DNA: TGCGCCAGCAGCAGGAGTTTAGGGACCCAAGAGACCCAGTACTTC.

This rearrangement joins TRBV11-2 to TRBJ2-1; no reliable D call. V shed 10 bases and J shed 0 bases, with 10 bases lying between them. This CDR3 has 13 residues. Germline loops: CDR1 SGHAT, CDR2 FQNNGV. In DNA form, the CDR3 reads TGTGCCACCGCGCCCAGCTCCTACAATGAGCAGTTCTTC. As protein: CATAPSSYNEQFF.

The rearrangement links TRBV5-1 to TRBJ2-1; TRBD2 matches at 13 bases. Unmatched junction bases numbered 2, after V lost 0 bases and J lost 8 bases. There are 15 residues in the CDR3. Germline-derived CDR1 and CDR2 are SGHRS and YFSETQ. CDR3 nucleotide sequence: TGCGCCAGCAGCTTGGCACTAGCGGGGGGGTATGAGCAGTTCTTC. It is translated as CASSLALAGGYEQFF.

The chain couples TRBV2 to TRBJ2-1; D unclear. Germline CDR1 is SNHLY and CDR2 is FYNNEI. The CDR3 is 15 residues long. Trimming stripped 6 bases from V and 4 bases from J, with 16 bases between. The CDR3 DNA reads TGTGCCAGCAGGGGTGAGGCGGCCATATACAATGAGCAGTTCTTC. Translating gives CASRGEAAIYNEQFF.

There are a few counts of this clone. The chain couples TRBV21-1 to TRBJ2-1. TRBV21-1 is a pseudogene. This CDR3 has 16 amino acids. Here the CDR3 DNA reads TGTGCCAGCAGCAAAGGCAAGCGGGACAGAAACAATGAGCAGTTCTTC. The encoded protein is CASSKGKRDRNNEQFF.

A few counts support this clone. V is TRBV21-1 and J is TRBJ1-1; TRBD1, the table's D call, lacks a check against the DNA. TRBV21-1 is noted as a pseudogene. The CDR3 has 11 residues. The CDR3 DNA follows: TGTGCGAGCACGTGCGGACAGTACGCTTTCTTT. Translating gives CASTCGQYAFF.

The CDR3 bases are TGTGCCAGCAGTTTTGTACAGGGTACTGACGAGCAGTACTTC. Amino acids: CASSFVQGTDEQYF. The chain combines TRBV28 with TRBJ2-7; D is perhaps TRBD1 (6 bases). CDR1 is MDHEN, CDR2 SYDVKM, per germline. Deletions cut 3 bases from V and 5 bases from J, with 14 bases between. The CDR3 length is 14 residues.

CDR3: CASSPTSYSDREQFF. The CDR3 bases are TGTGCCAGCAGCCCGACTAGCTATTCCGATCGTGAGCAGTTCTTC. This chain joins TRBV7-3 and TRBJ2-1; TRBD2 agrees at 7 bases. Germline CDR1 reads SGHTA; CDR2 reads FQGTGA. This CDR3 has 15 amino acids. With 5 bases clipped from V and 9 bases from J, the junction kept 13 bases outside the gene matches.

The CDR3 coding sequence is TGTGCCAGCAGTGAAGATCCCGAGAAAGAGACCCAGTACTTC. Its translation is CASSEDPEKETQYF. The chain employs TRBV6-1 and TRBJ2-5; no reliable D call. Trimming took 1 base from V and 3 from J, leaving 9 bases between them. Germline lookup yields CDR1 MNHNS and CDR2 SASEGT. This CDR3 has 14 amino acids.

The rearrangement uses TRBV9 and TRBJ1-2; 7 bases map to TRBD1. V shed 3 bases, J shed 4 bases, and the junction held 3 bases outside the gene matches. The CDR3 is 13 amino acids. CDR1 and CDR2 from the germline V gene are SGDLS and YYNGEE. In DNA, the CDR3 is TGTGCCAGCAGCGACCGACAGGGCTATGGCTACACCTTC. This gives the protein CASSDRQGYGYTF.

The J gene is TRBJ2-1, the V gene TRBV15, with 11 nucleotides matching TRBD2. The CDR3 extends over 21 amino acids. In germline, CDR1 is LNHNV, CDR2 YYDKDF (reference sequence). Losses at the gene ends were 1 base for V and 3 bases for J; bases not matched to a gene: 17. In DNA form, the CDR3 reads TGTGCCACCAGCAGAGCTCCCTCGGTAGCGGGGGGGTTTGTAATCTACAATGAGCAGTTCTTC. It translates to CATSRAPSVAGGFVIYNEQFF.

The rearrangement links TRBV7-6 to TRBJ2-5; 9 bases match TRBD2. Germline loops: CDR1 SGHVS, CDR2 FNYEAQ. V trimming: 1 base; J trimming: 5 bases; junction bases outside the gene matches: 11. This CDR3 has 17 amino acids. CDR3 sequence: CASSLVSSGARWETQYF. In DNA, the CDR3 is TGTGCCAGCAGCTTAGTTTCTAGCGGGGCCCGGTGGGAGACCCAGTACTTC.

This chain uses TRBV7-9 with TRBJ1-6; weak D call: TRBD1 (6 bases). Trimming cost V 6 bases and J 8 bases, with 14 bases left between them. The germline V gene has CDR1 SEHNR and CDR2 FQNEAQ (reference sequence). The CDR3 spans 14 residues. The DNA for the CDR3 is TGTGCCAGCAGTTATCAGGGGTCGGATTCACCCCTCCACTTT. It encodes CASSYQGSDSPLHF.

The table lists this clone with a few counts. The V and J genes are TRBV13 and TRBJ2-7; perhaps D is TRBD1 or TRBD2 (6 bases each). CDR1 is PRHDT and CDR2 is FYEKMQ in the germline V gene (reference sequence). The germline V and J ends were trimmed by 4 bases and 3 bases, with 19 bases remaining between them. The CDR3 contains 16 residues. This CDR3 reads CASSSESGGRGYEQYF. The CDR3, as DNA: TGTGCCAGCAGCTCCGAATCCGGGGGCCGGGGCTACGAGCAGTACTTC.

V and J are TRBV6-6 and TRBJ2-6, with D maybe TRBD2 (5 bases). The CDR3 runs to 15 residues. Trimming removed 4 bases from V and 5 bases from J, with 12 bases in between. In germline, CDR1 is MNHNY, CDR2 SVGAGI (reference sequence). The CDR3 nucleotides are TGTGCCAGCAGTTCGCCCGGCGGGCGGGCCAACGTCCTGACTTTC. Residues: CASSSPGGRANVLTF.

This sequence joins TRBV5-1 and TRBJ1-2, with D uncertain. The CDR3 length is 14 residues. The germline CDR1 and CDR2 sequences are SGHRS and YFSETQ. V lost 1 base, J lost 0 bases, and 7 bases lay in between. The CDR3 here is CASSLNGPNYGYTF. In nucleotides, the CDR3 is TGCGCCAGCAGCTTGAATGGACCTAACTATGGCTACACCTTC.

The rearrangement uses TRBV7-2 and TRBJ1-4; 8 bases align to TRBD1. V shed 5 bases and J 3 bases; nucleotides not matched to a gene: 5. The length of the CDR3 is 15 residues. Germline CDR1 and CDR2: SGHTA and FQGNSA. The CDR3 sequence is CASSVQGAANEKLFF. The CDR3 DNA reads TGTGCCAGCAGCGTCCAGGGGGCGGCTAATGAAAAACTGTTTTTT.

This clone was seen just once. This rearrangement joins TRBV10-2 to TRBJ1-1; no firm D call. The CDR3 has 14 amino acids. Germline CDR1 and CDR2: WSHSY and SAAADI. The V gene lost 6 bases and the J gene lost 1 base, with 12 bases spanning the gap. CDR3 residues: CASRPGPSNTEAFF. CDR3 DNA sequence: TGCGCCAGCAGGCCAGGACCGTCGAACACTGAAGCTTTCTTT.

This chain links TRBV6-1 with TRBJ1-6; D is uncertain. CDR1 is MNHNS and CDR2 is SASEGT in the germline V gene. The CDR3 has 15 amino acids. Trimming removed 4 bases from V and 0 bases from J, with 7 bases in between. CDR3 DNA sequence: TGTGCCAGCAGTGGCCGGAGCTCCTATAATTCACCCCTCCACTTT. Translation: CASSGRSSYNSPLHF.

The chain combines TRBV2 with TRBJ1-4; D possibly corresponds to TRBD1 (5 bases). Germline CDR1 reads SNHLY; CDR2 reads FYNNEI. The CDR3 extends over 13 amino acids. Trimming left V 7 bases short and J 7 bases short, with 13 bases between. CDR3 sequence reads: CASTRGAVEKLFF. CDR3 in DNA: TGTGCCAGCACCCGCGGGGCAGTTGAAAAACTGTTTTTT.

The chain employs TRBV21-1 and TRBJ2-2; the table's TRBD1 call for D was not verified on the DNA. TRBV21-1 corresponds to a pseudogene. The CDR3 is made up of 17 amino acids. CDR3 coding DNA: TGTGCCAGCAGCAACCACGTGGACAGGGCAAACACCGGGGAGCTGTTTTTT. It yields the protein CASSNHVDRANTGELFF.

Only a few counts were recorded for this clone. The chain joins TRBV4-2 to TRBJ2-1; 9 bases are a match to TRBD2. The CDR3 totals 19 residues. J lost 0 bases, V lost 4 bases, and 13 bases had no gene match. The germline gives CDR1 LGHNA, CDR2 YNFKEQ. For the CDR3, the DNA is TGTGCCAGCAGCCTACTGGGATGGGCGGGGGGGAACTCCTACAATGAGCAGTTCTTC. Residues: CASSLLGWAGGNSYNEQFF.

The J gene is TRBJ2-2, the V gene TRBV7-2; 9 bases are shared with TRBD1. Germline V gene data show CDR1 as SGHTA and CDR2 as FQGNSA. This CDR3 comprises 16 residues. With V trimmed by 1 base and J by 7 bases, 7 bases remained unmatched. CDR3 in amino acids: CASSLDLGTGNGELFF. DNA for the CDR3: TGTGCCAGCAGCTTAGACCTAGGGACAGGGAACGGGGAGCTGTTTTTT.

The chain recombines TRBV27 with TRBJ2-3, with 10 positions matching TRBD1. The CDR3 consists of 17 residues. CDR1 and CDR2 (germline): MNHEY, SMNVEV (reference sequence). Trimming cost V 5 bases and J 4 bases; bases outside gene matches: 12. The CDR3 nucleotides are TGTGCCAGCAGTCCGGGACAGGGGAGGGCTGGGGCAGATACGCAGTATTTT. Translation gives CASSPGQGRAGADTQYF.

This rearrangement joins TRBV18 to TRBJ1-1; D ambiguous. V lost 3 bases and J lost 1, with 18 bases in between. This CDR3 is 17 amino acids long. Germline CDR1 is KGHSH and CDR2 is LQKENI. The CDR3 DNA reads as TGTGCCAGCTCACCCCTGCCGGTTGGCCGGCAGAACACTGAAGCTTTCTTT. It yields the protein CASSPLPVGRQNTEAFF.